This T cell receptor beta chain was recorded in a study of PD-1 blockade in classical Hodgkin lymphoma (dated by TCRdb to about 2020). About the study as a whole: Nivolumab dosing was 3 mg/kg intravenously every 2 weeks, continuing until either disease progression or unacceptable toxicity. A peripheral blood immune signature of response to PD-1 blockade in classical Hodgkin lymphoma was defined using TCR beta sequencing and CyTOF. The paper as a whole reports these results and caveats: The study was limited to a single clinical trial cohort, and causes of repertoire differences, possibly disease activity or prior therapy, remained undefined. Trial patients achieving complete response had baseline diversity similar to newly diagnosed patients, whereas partial responders and progressors had significantly lower diversity. Diversity was lower in patients who began nivolumab less than 1 year after ASCT, so these patients were left out of later analyses to avoid confounding by immune reconstitution. Baseline TCR diversity was reported to be lower in newly diagnosed patients than in healthy donors, and even lower in relapsed/refractory patients. CD4+ but not CD8+ TCR diversity rose significantly by C4D1 (p=0.0027 vs p=0.16), most apparent in complete responders (p=0.02).

Genomic DNA was extracted with the Qiagen DNeasy kit from unsorted PBMCs and from negatively selected CD4+ and CD8+ fractions. Using primers that anneal to V and J segments, immunoSEQ multiplex PCR amplified the TCR beta CDR3 regions. A synthetic immune receptor repertoire was used to minimize amplification bias, and any residual bias was removed computationally once sequencing was done. In the source study's methods: Custom Python scripts were used to quantify repertoire diversity as the Shannon entropy index. Unsorted, CD4+ and CD8+ repertoires were analyzed separately, except in combined analyses where CD4+ and CD8+ sequences were merged in silico. A clone counted as expanded when the clone's frequency after treatment rose at least 2-fold relative to C1D1, and clones undetected at baseline were given a pseudocount of 0.5. Clones with 0 or 1 copy at C1D1 were defined as singleton clones, while clones with 2 or more copies were defined as non-singleton clones. Clones expanded in unsorted samples were annotated as CD4+, CD8+ or unknown by matching protein sequences in sorted samples from the same patient. Wilcoxon tests were applied to paired samples to test diversity changes from C1D1 to C4D1. The table was pulled from immuneACCESS by TCRdb, which kept in-frame rearrangements only. Such tables lose some clones; where checked, under half of the loss comes from unresolved V genes, and the rest has no known cause. V and J calls and clone size are as listed in that table; D and trimming were resolved from the DNA. The sample table shows 89,000 or so clones, and about 93% are seen once. The top ten clonotypes cover approximately 2.4% of the sample.

With regard to this clone: Its antigen is unknown. No quality values exist for individual bases; no much larger clone is one base distant.

The CDR3 contains 14 residues, cysteine and phenylalanine counted. Just CDR3 DNA is preserved here, 42 bases in frame from base 1. The junction shows trimming of 6 bases on V and 3 bases on J, and the gene matches do not reach 4 bases of it. CDR1 and CDR2 (WSHSY, SAAADI) derive from the germline V gene. What this sample's time point label stands for: cycle 2 day 1 (C2D1) of nivolumab. Every trial patient had relapsed after autologous stem cell transplantation, and cohorts A, B and C differed in prior brentuximab vedotin exposure. The trial cohort included around 60 patients with relapsed/refractory classical Hodgkin lymphoma, and each patient had a best overall response of complete response, partial response or progressive disease. Trial patients were treated with single-agent nivolumab in the multi-cohort phase II CheckMate 205 trial. Best overall response was determined by an independent review committee according to the 2007 International Working Group response criteria. Trial PBMCs were obtained immediately prior to nivolumab initiation (C1D1) and on therapy at cycle 2 day 1 and cycle 4 day 1. Peripheral blood was collected in 8 mL Vacutainer Cell Preparation Tubes, from which PBMCs were isolated by centrifugation and then cryopreserved.

Sequences were derived from peripheral blood mononuclear cells (PBMCs), sampled before the second cycle of nivolumab. This TCR was sampled from a human donor with classical Hodgkin lymphoma. This receptor chain uses TRBV10-2 and TRBJ1-4; 7 nucleotides in the junction match TRBD1. In nucleotide form, the sequence is TGCGCCAGCAGAGTGACAGGGCCTAATGAAAAACTGTTTTTT. Its product reads: CASRVTGPNEKLFF.